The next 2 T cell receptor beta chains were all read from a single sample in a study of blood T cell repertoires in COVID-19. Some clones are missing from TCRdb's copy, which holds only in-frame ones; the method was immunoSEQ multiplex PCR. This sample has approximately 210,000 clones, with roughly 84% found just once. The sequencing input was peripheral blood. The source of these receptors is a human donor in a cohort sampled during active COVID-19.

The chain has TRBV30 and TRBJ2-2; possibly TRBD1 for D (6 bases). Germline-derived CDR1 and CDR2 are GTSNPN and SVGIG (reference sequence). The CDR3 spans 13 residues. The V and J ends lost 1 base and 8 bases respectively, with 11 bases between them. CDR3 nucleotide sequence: TGTGCCTGGAGTGCAAACAGGGCTGGGGAGCTGTTTTTT. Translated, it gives CAWSANRAGELFF.

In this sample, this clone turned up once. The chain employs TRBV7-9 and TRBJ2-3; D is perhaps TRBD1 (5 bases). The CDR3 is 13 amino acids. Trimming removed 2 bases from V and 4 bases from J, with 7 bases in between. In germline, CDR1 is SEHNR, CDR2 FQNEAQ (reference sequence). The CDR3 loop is CASSLPGPDTQYF. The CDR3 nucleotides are TGTGCCAGCAGCTTACCAGGGCCAGATACGCAGTATTTT.